This T cell receptor beta chain was found in a study of cytomegalovirus exposure and HLA in healthy donors. Study results and limitations: Later on, an analysis tied 15,000 to 20,000 TCR beta sequences to HLA alleles at 0.05 false discovery rate. Previous analysis showed most TCR beta V segments were productive about 87% or about 30% of the time. It was likely that a cluster of highly shared sequence variants was a sequencing artifact. Reports showed the classifier diagnosing cytomegalovirus status with high specificity and sensitivity.

The PCR was carried out with 60 Vbeta primers and 13 Jbeta primers. Generated by immunoSEQ multiplex PCR, the TCRdb table keeps only in-frame clones and is missing some. The table includes 150,000 to 200,000 clones, 77% detected once. CDR3 length equals 14 residues. In its sample, this clone was seen once. Antigen: not known. The sample consisted of PBMCs. The receptor comes from a woman in her twenties or thirties in good health and CMV-seropositive. J is TRBJ2-7 and V is TRBV21-1; the D segment call TRBD2 is taken from the table without a DNA check. TRBV21-1 is an annotated pseudogene. Here the CDR3 DNA reads TGTGCCCCGGCGGGCAGGAAATTTACCTACGAGCAGTACTTC. Amino acids: CAPAGRKFTYEQYF.